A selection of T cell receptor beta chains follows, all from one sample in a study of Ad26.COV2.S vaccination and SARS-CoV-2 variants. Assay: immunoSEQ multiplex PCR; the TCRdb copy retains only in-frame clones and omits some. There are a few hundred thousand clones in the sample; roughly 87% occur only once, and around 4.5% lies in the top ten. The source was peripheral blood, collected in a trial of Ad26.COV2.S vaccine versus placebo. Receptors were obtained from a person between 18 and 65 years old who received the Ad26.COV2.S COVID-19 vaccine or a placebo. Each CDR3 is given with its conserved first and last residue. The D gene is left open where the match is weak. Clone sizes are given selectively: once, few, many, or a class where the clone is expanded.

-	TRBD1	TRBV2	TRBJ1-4	TGTGCCAGCAGTGAAGTTACAGGGGGAGAAAAACTGTTTTTT	CASSEVTGGEKLFF
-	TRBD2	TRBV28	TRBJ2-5	TGTGCCAGCAGTTTCCTAGCGGGAGATGAGACCCAGTACTTC	CASSFLAGDETQYF
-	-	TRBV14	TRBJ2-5	TGTGCCAGCAGCCAAGTTATGCGAGGGCCAAGACCGACCCAGTACTTC	CASSQVMRGPRPTQYF
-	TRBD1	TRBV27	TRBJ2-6	TGTGCCAGCTCCCTATCTGGGACAGCAGGGGCCAACGTCCTGACTTTC	CASSLSGTAGANVLTF
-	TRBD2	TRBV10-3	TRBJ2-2	TGTGCCATCAGTGGCGGGAGGAACACCGGGGAGCTGTTTTTT	CAISGGRNTGELFF
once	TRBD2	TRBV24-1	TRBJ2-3	TGTGCCACCAGTGACCGCGGACTAGTAAGAGGCACAGATACGCAGTATTTT	CATSDRGLVRGTDTQYF
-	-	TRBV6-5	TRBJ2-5	TGTGCCAGCAGCCAGGGTGGGGAGACCCAGTACTTC	CASSQGGETQYF
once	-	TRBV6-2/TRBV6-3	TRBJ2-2	TGTGCCAGCAGTTCCCCCTCGACAGGAACCAATACCGGGGAGCTGTTTTTT	CASSSPSTGTNTGELFF
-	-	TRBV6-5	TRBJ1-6	TGTGCCAGCGGGGTGGGATATAATTCACCCCTCCACTTT	CASGVGYNSPLHF
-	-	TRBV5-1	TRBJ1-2	TGCGCCAGCAGCTTGGCAGGGTTTGGCTACACCTTC	CASSLAGFGYTF
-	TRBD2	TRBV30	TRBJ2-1	TGTGCCTGGAGTGTACTAGCGGGAGGGGTGGGTGAGCAGTTCTTC	CAWSVLAGGVGEQFF
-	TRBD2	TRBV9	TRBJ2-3	TGTGCCAGCAGCGATAGCGGGAGAAGAGATACGCAGTATTTT	CASSDSGRRDTQYF
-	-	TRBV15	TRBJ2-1	TGTGCCACCAAACGAGATTTTGGCGATTACAATGAGCAGTTCTTC	CATKRDFGDYNEQFF
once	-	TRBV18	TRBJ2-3	TGTGCCAGCTCACCAGCCTCTCGACTAGGGTTGTATTTT	CASSPASRLGLYF
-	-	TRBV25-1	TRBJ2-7	TGTGCCAGCGGTCTCGCCTACGAGCAGTACTTC	CASGLAYEQYF
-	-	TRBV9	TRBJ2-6	TGTGCCAGCAGCGTAGTTTCCGGGGCCAACGTCCTGACTTTC	CASSVVSGANVLTF
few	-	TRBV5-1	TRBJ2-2	TGCGCCAGCAAAACAGGCTACCAAAGGACGTGGACCGGGGAGCTGTTTTTT	CASKTGYQRTWTGELFF
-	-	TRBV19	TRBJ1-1	TGTGCCAGTAGTTCCCGTTGGGCGAACACTGAAGCTTTCTTT	CASSSRWANTEAFF
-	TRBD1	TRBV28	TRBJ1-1	TGTGCCAGCAGTTTAAGGACAGGGGCGGACACTGAAGCTTTCTTT	CASSLRTGADTEAFF
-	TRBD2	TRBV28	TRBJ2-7	TGTGCCAGCAGCCATCATATCGCACTACTAGCGAGCTACGAGCAGTACTTC	CASSHHIALLASYEQYF
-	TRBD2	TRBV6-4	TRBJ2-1	TGTGCCAGCAGTCCCCTAGCGGGAGGGGACAATGAGCAGTTCTTC	CASSPLAGGDNEQFF
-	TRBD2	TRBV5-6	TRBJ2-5	TGTGCCAGCACCCGACTAGCGGGGTTAGAGACCCAGTACTTC	CASTRLAGLETQYF